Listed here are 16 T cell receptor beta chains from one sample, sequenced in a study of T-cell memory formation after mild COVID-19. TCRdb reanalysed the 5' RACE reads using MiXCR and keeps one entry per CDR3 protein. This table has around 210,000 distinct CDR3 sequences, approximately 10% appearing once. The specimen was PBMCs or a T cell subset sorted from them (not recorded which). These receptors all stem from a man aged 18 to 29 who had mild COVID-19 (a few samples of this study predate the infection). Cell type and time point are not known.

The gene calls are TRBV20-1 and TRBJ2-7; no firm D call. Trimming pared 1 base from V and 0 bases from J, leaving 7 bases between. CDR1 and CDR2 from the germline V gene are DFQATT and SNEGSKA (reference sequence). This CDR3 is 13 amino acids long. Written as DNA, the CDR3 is TGCAGTGCTAGAGTTAACAGCTCCTACGAGCAGTACTTC. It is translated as CSARVNSSYEQYF.

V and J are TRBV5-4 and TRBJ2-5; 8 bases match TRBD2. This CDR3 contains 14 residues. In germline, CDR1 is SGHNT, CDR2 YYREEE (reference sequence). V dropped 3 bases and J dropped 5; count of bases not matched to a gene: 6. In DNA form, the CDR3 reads TGTGCCAGCAGCTCTCGGGGGGGCCCGGAGACCCAGTACTTC. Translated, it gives CASSSRGGPETQYF.

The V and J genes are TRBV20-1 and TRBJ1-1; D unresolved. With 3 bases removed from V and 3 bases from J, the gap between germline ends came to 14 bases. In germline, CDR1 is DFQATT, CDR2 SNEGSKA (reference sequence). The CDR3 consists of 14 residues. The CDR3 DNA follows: TGCAGTGCTAGGGAGCCCAGTACTCACACTGAAGCTTTCTTT. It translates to CSAREPSTHTEAFF.

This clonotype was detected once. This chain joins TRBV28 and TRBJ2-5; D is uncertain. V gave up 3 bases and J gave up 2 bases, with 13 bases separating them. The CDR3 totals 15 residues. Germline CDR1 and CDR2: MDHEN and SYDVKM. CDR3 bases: TGTGCCAGCAGTTTTGGCTGGGTCGGACAAGAGACCCAGTACTTC. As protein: CASSFGWVGQETQYF. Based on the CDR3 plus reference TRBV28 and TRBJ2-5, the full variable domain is DVKVTQSSRYLVKRTGEKVFLECVQDMDHENMFWYRQDPGLGLRLIYFSYDVKMKEKGDIPEGYSVSREKKERFSLILESASTNQTSMYLCASSFGWVGQETQYFGPGTRLLVL.

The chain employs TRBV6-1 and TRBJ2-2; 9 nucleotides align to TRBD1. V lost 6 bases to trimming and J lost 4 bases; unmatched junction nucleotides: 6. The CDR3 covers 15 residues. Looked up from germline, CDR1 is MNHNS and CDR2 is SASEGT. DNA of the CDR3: TGTGCCAGCAGGAGGACAGGGGCGGGCACCGGGGAGCTGTTTTTT. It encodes CASRRTGAGTGELFF.

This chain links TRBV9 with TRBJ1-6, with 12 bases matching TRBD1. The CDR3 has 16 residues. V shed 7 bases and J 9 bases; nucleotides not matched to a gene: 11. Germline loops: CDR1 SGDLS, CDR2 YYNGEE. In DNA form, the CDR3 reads TGTGCCAGCGGCCCCGGGACAGGGGGCCTAATTTCACCCCTCCACTTT. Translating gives CASGPGTGGLISPLHF.

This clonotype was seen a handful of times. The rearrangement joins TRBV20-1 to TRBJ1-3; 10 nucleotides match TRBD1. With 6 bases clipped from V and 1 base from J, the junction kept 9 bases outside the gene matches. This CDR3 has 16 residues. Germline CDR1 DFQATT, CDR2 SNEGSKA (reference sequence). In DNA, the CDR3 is TGCAGTGCCCCAGGGACAGGGGCATTTTCTGGAAACACCATATATTTT. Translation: CSAPGTGAFSGNTIYF.

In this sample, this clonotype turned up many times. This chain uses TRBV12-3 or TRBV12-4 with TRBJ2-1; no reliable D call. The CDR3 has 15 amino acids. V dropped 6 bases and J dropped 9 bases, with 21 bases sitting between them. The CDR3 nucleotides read TGTGCCAGCAGACCGGGTTTGACGGTTCTGGGTGAGCAGTTCTTC. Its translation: CASRPGLTVLGEQFF.

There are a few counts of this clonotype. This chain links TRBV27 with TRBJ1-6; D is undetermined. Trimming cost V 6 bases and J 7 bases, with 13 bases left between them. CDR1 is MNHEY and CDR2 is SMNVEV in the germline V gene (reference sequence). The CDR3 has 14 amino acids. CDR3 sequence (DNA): TGTGCCAGCAGACGAGGGCGTTTGAATTCACCCCTCCACTTT. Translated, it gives CASRRGRLNSPLHF.

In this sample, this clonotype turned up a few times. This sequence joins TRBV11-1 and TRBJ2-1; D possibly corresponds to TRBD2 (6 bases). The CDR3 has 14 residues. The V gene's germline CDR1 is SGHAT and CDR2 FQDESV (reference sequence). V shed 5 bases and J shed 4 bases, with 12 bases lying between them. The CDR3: CASSREAIYNEQFF. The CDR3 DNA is TGTGCCAGCAGCAGGGAGGCCATTTACAATGAGCAGTTCTTC. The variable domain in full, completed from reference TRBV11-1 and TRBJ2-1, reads EAEVAQSPRYKITEKSQAVAFWCDPISGHATLYWYRQILGQGPELLVQFQDESVVDDSQLPKDRFSAERLKGVDSTLKIQPAELGDSAMYLCASSREAIYNEQFFGPGTRLTVL.

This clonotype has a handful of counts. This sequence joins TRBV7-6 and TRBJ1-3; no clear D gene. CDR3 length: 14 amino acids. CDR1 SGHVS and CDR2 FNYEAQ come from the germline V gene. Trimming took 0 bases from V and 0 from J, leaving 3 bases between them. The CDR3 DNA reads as TGTGCCAGCAGCTTAGCTAGCTCTGGAAACACCATATATTTT. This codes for CASSLASSGNTIYF.

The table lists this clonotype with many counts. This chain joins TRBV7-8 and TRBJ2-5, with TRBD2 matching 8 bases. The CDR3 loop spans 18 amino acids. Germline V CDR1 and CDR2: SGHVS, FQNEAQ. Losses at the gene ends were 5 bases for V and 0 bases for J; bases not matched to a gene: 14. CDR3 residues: CASSIPPGGPMYQETQYF. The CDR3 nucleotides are TGTGCCAGCAGCATACCACCGGGGGGGCCCATGTACCAAGAGACCCAGTACTTC.

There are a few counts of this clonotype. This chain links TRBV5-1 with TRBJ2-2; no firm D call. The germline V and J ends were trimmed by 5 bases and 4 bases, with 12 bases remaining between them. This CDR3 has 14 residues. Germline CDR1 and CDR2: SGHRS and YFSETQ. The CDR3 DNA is TGCGCCAGCAGAGTGGGTTCCTTCACCGGGGAGCTGTTTTTT. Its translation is CASRVGSFTGELFF.

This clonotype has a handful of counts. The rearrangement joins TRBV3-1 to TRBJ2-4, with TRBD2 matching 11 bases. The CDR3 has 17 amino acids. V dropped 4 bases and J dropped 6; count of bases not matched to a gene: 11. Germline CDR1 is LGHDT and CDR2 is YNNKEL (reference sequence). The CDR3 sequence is CASSPRRGLAEGNIQYF. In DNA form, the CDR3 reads TGTGCCAGCAGCCCCCGCCGGGGACTAGCGGAGGGAAACATTCAGTACTTC.

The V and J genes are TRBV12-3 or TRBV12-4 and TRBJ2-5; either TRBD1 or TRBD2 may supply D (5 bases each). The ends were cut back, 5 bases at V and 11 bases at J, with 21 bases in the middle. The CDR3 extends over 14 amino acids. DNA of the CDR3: TGTGCCAGCAGTCCAAGCTGGGGACGCCCGGAGCAGTACTTC. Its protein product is CASSPSWGRPEQYF.

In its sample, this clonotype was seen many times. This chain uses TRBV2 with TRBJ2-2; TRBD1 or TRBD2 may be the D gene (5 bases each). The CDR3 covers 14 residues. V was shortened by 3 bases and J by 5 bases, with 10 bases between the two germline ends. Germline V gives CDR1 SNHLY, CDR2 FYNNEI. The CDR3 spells CASSDLEGTGELFF. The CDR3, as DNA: TGTGCCAGCAGTGACTTAGAGGGGACCGGGGAGCTGTTTTTT.